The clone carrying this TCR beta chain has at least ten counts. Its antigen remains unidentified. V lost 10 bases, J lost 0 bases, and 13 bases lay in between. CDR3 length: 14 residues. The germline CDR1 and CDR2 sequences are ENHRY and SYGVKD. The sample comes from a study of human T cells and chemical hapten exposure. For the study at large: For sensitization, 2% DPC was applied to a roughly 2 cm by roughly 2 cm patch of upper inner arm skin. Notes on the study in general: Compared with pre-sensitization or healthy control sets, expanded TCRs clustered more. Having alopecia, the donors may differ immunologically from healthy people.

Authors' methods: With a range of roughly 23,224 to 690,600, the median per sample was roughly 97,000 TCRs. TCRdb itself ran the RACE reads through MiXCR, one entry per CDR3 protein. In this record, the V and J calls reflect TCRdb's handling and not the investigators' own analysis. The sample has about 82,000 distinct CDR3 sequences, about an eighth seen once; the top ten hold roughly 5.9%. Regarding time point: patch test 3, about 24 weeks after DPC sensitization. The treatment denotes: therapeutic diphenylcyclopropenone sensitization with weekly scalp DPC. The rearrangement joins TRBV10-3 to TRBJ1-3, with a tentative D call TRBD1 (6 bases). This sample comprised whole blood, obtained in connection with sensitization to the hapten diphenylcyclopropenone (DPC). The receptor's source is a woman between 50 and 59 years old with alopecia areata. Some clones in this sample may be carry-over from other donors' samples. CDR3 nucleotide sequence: TGTGCCACCCTCTTAGGGGGCTCTGGAAACACCATATATTTT. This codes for CATLLGGSGNTIYF.